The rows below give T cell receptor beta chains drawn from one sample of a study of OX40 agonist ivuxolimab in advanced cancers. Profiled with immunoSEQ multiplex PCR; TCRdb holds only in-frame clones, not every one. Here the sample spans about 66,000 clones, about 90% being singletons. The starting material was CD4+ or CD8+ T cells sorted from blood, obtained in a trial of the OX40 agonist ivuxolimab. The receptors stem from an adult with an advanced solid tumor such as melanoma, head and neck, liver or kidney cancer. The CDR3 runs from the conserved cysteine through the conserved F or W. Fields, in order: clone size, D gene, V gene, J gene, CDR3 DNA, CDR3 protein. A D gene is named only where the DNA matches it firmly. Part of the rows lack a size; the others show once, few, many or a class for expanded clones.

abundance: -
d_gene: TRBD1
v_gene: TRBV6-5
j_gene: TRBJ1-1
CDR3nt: TGTGCCAGCAGTACCGACAGGGGGCAGGACACTGAAGCTTTCTTT
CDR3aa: CASSTDRGQDTEAFF

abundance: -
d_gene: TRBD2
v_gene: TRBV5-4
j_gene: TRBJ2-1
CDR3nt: TGTGCCAGCAGCTCACTAGCGGTCCTGACCAGCTCCTACAATGAGCAGTTCTTC
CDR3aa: CASSSLAVLTSSYNEQFF

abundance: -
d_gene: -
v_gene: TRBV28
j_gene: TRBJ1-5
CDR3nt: TGTGCCAGCAGCATTCTTGGGGCTCAGCCCCAGCATTTT
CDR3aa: CASSILGAQPQHF

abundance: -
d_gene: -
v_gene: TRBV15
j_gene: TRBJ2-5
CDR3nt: TGTGCCACCAGCAGAGATAGTTCTCAAGAGACCCAGTACTTC
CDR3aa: CATSRDSSQETQYF

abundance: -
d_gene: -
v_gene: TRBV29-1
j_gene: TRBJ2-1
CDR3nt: TGCAGCGTTGAACTTCCAGGCAAACCCTACAATGAGCAGTTCTTC
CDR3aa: CSVELPGKPYNEQFF

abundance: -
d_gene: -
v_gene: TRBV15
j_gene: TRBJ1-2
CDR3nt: TGTGCCACCAGAGTAGGGTTTAGTGGCTACACCTTC
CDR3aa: CATRVGFSGYTF

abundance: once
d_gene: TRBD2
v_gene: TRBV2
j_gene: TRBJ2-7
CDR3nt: TGTGCCAGCAGTGGGGCTAGCGGGAGGGCCGACGAGCAGTACTTC
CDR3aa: CASSGASGRADEQYF

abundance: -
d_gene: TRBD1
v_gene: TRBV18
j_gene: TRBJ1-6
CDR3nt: TGTGCCAGCTCATCTGGACAGGGGGATTCACCCCTCCACTTT
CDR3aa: CASSSGQGDSPLHF

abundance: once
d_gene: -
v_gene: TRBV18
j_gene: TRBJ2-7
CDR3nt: TGTGCCAGCTCACCATTGGCAGGGTTTCTCCTCGAGCAGTACTTC
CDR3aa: CASSPLAGFLLEQYF

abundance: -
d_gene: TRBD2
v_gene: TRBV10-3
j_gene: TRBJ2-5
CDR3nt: TGTGCCATCAGTGAGTCGCCGGCTAGCGGGACCCAGTACTTC
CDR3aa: CAISESPASGTQYF

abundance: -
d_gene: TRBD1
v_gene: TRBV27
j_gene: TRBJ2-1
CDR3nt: TGTGCCAGCAGTACAAAAAATCGGGACAGGGGATATAGTGAGCAGTTCTTC
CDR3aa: CASSTKNRDRGYSEQFF

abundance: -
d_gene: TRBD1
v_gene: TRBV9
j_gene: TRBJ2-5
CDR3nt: TGTGCCAGCGGGCAGGGGGCTTATGAGACCCAGTACTTC
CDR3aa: CASGQGAYETQYF

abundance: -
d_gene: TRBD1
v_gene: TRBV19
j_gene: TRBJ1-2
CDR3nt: TGTGCCAGTAGTATAGATGGCCAGGGGGTATATGGCTACACCTTC
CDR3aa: CASSIDGQGVYGYTF

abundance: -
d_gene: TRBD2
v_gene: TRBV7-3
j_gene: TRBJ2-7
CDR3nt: TGTGCCAGCAGCACCGGACTAGCGGGACTTCACGAGCAGTACTTC
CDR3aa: CASSTGLAGLHEQYF

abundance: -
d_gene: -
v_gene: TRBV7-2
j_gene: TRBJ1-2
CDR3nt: TGTGCCAGCAGCTTAGTGACGGGGGACTACACCTTC
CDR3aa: CASSLVTGDYTF

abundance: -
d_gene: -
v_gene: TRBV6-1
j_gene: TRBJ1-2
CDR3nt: TGTGCCAGCAGTTTCGAGGAGTGGGGAGGCTACACCTTC
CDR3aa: CASSFEEWGGYTF

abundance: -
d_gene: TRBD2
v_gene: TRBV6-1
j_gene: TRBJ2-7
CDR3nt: TGTGCCAGCAGTGAAGAGTGGACGGGAGGGCCCGGGGAGCAGTACTTC
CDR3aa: CASSEEWTGGPGEQYF

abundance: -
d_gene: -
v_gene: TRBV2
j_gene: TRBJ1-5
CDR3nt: TGTGCCAGCAGTGAAGACCCTAGGGCATATAGCAATCAGCCCCAGCATTTT
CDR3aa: CASSEDPRAYSNQPQHF

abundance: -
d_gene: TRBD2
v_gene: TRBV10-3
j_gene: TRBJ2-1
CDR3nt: TGTGCCATCAAAGCTAGCGGAGACTACAATGAGCAGTTCTTC
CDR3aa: CAIKASGDYNEQFF

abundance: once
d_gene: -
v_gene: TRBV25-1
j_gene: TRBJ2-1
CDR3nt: TGTGCCAGCAGTGATCGGGACCGGCGAATGTCCAATGAGCAGTTCTTC
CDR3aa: CASSDRDRRMSNEQFF

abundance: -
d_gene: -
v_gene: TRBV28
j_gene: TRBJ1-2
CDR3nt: TGTGCCAGCAGTTTAGTCGGGGGCGAGCGCTATGGCTACACCTTC
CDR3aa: CASSLVGGERYGYTF

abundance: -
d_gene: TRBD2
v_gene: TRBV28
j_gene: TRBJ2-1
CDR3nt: TGTGCCAGCAGTCCCCAGCGGGAGGGCCCCTACAATGAGCAGTTCTTC
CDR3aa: CASSPQREGPYNEQFF

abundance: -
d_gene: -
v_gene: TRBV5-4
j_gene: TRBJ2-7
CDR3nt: TGTGCCAGCAGCTTTCCGGGCGGCGAGCAGTACTTC
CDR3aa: CASSFPGGEQYF

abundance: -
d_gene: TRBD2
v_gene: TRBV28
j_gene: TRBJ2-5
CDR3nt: TGTGCCAGCAATCTACTAGCGGGAGGGCCGGGGACCCAGTACTTC
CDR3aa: CASNLLAGGPGTQYF

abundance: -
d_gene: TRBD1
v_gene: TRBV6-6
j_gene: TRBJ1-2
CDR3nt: TGTGCCAGCAGTTACTACGGCCCCGGGACAGTAGATGGCTACACCTTC
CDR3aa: CASSYYGPGTVDGYTF

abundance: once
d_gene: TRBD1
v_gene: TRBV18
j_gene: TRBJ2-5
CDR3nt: TGTGCCAGCCGCGGGACAGGGGGCCAAGAGACCCAGTACTTC
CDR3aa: CASRGTGGQETQYF

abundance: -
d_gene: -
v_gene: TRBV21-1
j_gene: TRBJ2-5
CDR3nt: TGTGCCAGCAGCAAAGGGTTTAGCGGGAGGGGAGAGACCCAGTACTTC
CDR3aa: CASSKGFSGRGETQYF

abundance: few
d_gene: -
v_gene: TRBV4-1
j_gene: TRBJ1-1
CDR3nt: TGCGCCAGCAGCCAGGGCCATACAGGGAAGAACACTGAAGCTTTCTTT
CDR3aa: CASSQGHTGKNTEAFF

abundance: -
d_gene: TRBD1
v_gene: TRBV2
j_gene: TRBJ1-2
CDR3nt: TGTGCCAGCAGTGTGGGACAGGGCGATGGCTACACCTTC
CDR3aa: CASSVGQGDGYTF

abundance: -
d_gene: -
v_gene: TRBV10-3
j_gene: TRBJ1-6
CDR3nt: TGTGCCATCAGTGAGTCACGAGGCAATTCACCCCTCCACTTT
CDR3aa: CAISESRGNSPLHF

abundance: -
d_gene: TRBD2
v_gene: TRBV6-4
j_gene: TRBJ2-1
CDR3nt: TGTGCCAGCAGTGACTGGACTAGCGGGAGATATGAGCAGTTCTTC
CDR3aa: CASSDWTSGRYEQFF

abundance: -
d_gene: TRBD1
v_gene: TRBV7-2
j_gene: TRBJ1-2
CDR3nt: TGTGCCAGCAGCTTAGTGGCCAGGGGGTTAGCTAACTATGGCTACACCTTC
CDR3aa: CASSLVARGLANYGYTF